This section outlines one T cell receptor beta chain sequence together with its context. This clonotype showed up many times. Its antigen is still unknown. One base away there is no much larger clone; base qualities are not given. The entry originates in a study of spatial heterogeneity in lung cancer (dated by TCRdb to the late 2010s). Some background on the complete study: More beta-chain than alpha-chain transcripts were consistently detected, likely reflecting higher beta-chain transcript abundance. In tumor regions, TCR transcript counts showed a strong correlation with a T cell transcriptional module score from matched bulk RNA-seq. In the raw uncorrected reads, each unique combination of TCR and UMI appeared more than ten times on average. The study quantitatively compared TCR alpha and beta repertoires across multiple tumor regions, matched nontumor lung and blood in non-small cell lung cancer. The study linked features of the TCR repertoire to counts of nonsynonymous mutations, which were determined by whole-exome sequencing of tumor tissue. Both alpha and beta chains were TCR-sequenced in samples taken at surgery, namely 220 tumor regions, approximately 66 matched nontumor lung samples and some 53 PBMC samples. The paper as a whole reports these results and caveats: The tumor nonsynonymous mutation count correlated with the number of expanded alpha and beta TCRs within the tumor. Counts of ubiquitous and regional expanded TCRs were found to correlate with counts of ubiquitous and regional nonsynonymous mutations, respectively. Additional single-cell paired TCR alpha and beta sequencing was considered necessary to confirm, at a functional level, the hypothesis that regional TCRs recognize regional mutations. Estimated TCR-seq coverage of tumor T cells was only 5.5% to 7% for alpha chains and roughly 12% for beta chains.

The library was built by means of 5' RACE. Sequencing took place on a NextSeq 500. The TCR library protocol attached a unique molecular identifier to each TCR cDNA molecule to allow correction of PCR and sequencing errors. The study's processing was this. TCR identification, UMI-based error correction and CDR3 extraction were performed with Decombinator tools. TCRs above a frequency of 2 per 1,000, corresponding to the top 1% of the tumor frequency distribution, were defined as expanded. Expanded tumor TCRs statistically deemed absent (corrected P<0.05) from at least one tumor region were classed as regional, and all other expanded tumor TCRs were classed as ubiquitous. Renyi diversity was calculated using the R vegan package after each repertoire was subsampled 100 times to 5,000 TCRs. CDR3 similarity networks were built from amino acid triplet string-kernel similarity, with CDR3s being connected when pairwise similarity was above 0.82. TCRdb reprocessing: public reads trimmed at Q25 with fastp, clones called with MiXCR, in-frame beta chains kept. Rows matching on CDR3 protein sequence are summarized as one entry with the most common DNA and genes. TCRdb, not the authors, supplied the V and J calls. This sample holds around 9,900 distinct CDR3 sequences; 6% to 6.5% were observed only once. The leading ten clones occupy 7.1% of the sample.

What this sample's time point label stands for: sample taken at primary tumor resection. Samples were obtained from roughly 72 patients with early-stage, untreated non-small cell lung cancer from the lung TRACERx cohort. TCR sequencing used whole RNA extracted from tumor and nontumor lung tissue, or from cryopreserved PBMC samples, without cell sorting. A patient was chosen for TCR sequencing only when enough RNA was available from at least two tumor regions. Before selection, tumor and adjacent nontumor lung specimens were reviewed by a lung pathologist. From the cysteine through the phenylalanine, the CDR3 covers 16 amino acids. The CDR3 DNA has 48 bases and is translated from base 1. Unmatched junction bases come to 9, with V trimmed by 5 bases and J by 9 bases.

The sample consisted of lung tumor tissue, taken at surgery. The sequence links TRBV12-3 or TRBV12-4 to TRBJ2-1; TRBD2 matches 14 bases in the middle. The receptor's source is a female donor with early-stage non-small cell lung cancer. The CDR3 protein: CASSTGLAGAFSEQFF. The DNA sequence reads TGTGCCAGCAGTACGGGACTAGCGGGGGCCTTTTCTGAGCAGTTCTTC.